This TCR beta chain was identified in a study of T-cell memory formation after mild COVID-19. Study as a whole: In these data, TCR clusters were largely donor specific. Study-wide findings and caveats: Detection of some responders pre-infection suggested pre-existing cross-reactive memory T cells participated. CD4+ contracting clones lay mainly in CM and EM, CD8+ ones in EMRA. Clones that shrank (day 15 to 85) were balanced CD4/CD8, whereas later expanders leaned CD4+.

V was trimmed by 1 base and J by 2 bases, leaving 18 bases between them. CDR3 length: 17 amino acids. CDR1 and CDR2 (germline): SGHKS, YYEKEE (reference sequence). Of note for this clonotype: Its specificity is unknown.

TCRdb processed the 5' RACE reads anew with MiXCR; each CDR3 protein has one entry. The sample consists of roughly 68,000 distinct CDR3 sequences, approximately 15% of them appearing once. The TCR sequence derives from an adult woman who had mild COVID-19 (a few samples of this study predate the infection). Cell type and time point are not known. The rearrangement links TRBV5-5 to TRBJ2-5; the D call may be TRBD1 or TRBD2 (5 bases each). The sample taken for sequencing was PBMCs or a T cell subset sorted from them (not recorded which). The CDR3 loop reads CASSLTYPGRPQETQYF. DNA for the CDR3: TGTGCCAGCAGCTTGACCTATCCGGGACGGCCACAAGAGACCCAGTACTTC.